This T cell receptor (beta chain) was recovered during a study of T cell responses to AZD1222 COVID-19 vaccine. Of note for this clone: The antigen remains unidentified.

General study points: Samples come after the peak T cell response, not at day 14.

Trimming at V came to 3 bases and at J to 5 bases, leaving 3 bases not matched to a gene. The CDR3 runs to 15 residues. Germline assignment: CDR1 SGHTA and CDR2 FQGNSA. Method: immunoSEQ multiplex PCR; TCRdb's copy keeps in-frame clones and lacks some. The sample has some 79,000 clones; around 81% are singletons. The source was peripheral blood, collected 28 days after the second AZD1222 dose. The clonotype comes from an adult who received the AZD1222 COVID-19 vaccine. J is TRBJ2-1 and V is TRBV7-2, with 11 bases fitting TRBD2. The CDR3 DNA follows: TGTGCCAGCAGCTTGGTAGCGGGAGGGAACAATGAGCAGTTCTTC. Translation gives CASSLVAGGNNEQFF.